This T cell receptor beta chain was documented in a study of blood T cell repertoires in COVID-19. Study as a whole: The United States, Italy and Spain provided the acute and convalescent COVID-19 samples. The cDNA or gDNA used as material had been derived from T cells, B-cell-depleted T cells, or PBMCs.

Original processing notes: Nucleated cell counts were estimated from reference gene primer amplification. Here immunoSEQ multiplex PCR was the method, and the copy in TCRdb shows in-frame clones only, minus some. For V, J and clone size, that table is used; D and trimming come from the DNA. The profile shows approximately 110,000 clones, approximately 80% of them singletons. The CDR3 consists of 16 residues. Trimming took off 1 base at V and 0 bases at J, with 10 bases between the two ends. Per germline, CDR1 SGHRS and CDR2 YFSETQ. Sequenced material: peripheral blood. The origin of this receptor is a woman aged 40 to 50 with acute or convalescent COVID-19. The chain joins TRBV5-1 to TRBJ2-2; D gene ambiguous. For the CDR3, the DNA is TGCGCCAGCAGCTTGTTCCCAACTTCGAACACCGGGGAGCTGTTTTTT. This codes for CASSLFPTSNTGELFF.